Presented here are 27 T cell receptor beta chains from one specimen sequenced in a study of blood T cell repertoires in COVID-19. The protocol was immunoSEQ multiplex PCR, while the TCRdb copy is restricted to in-frame clones and leaves out a portion. The repertoire includes about 160,000 clones, around 80% of them detected once, and roughly 19% sits in the top ten. Sequenced sample: peripheral blood. Every receptor here comes from a woman of 80 years or more with acute or convalescent COVID-19.

The chain carries TRBV6-1 and TRBJ2-7, with 9 bases fitting TRBD2. The V segment lost 0 bases and the J segment 2 bases; nucleotides outside the gene matches: 5. Germline loops: CDR1 MNHNS, CDR2 SASEGT. This CDR3 comprises 16 residues. CDR3 sequence reads: CASSEAHSGGPYEQYF. As DNA, the CDR3 is TGTGCCAGCAGTGAAGCACACAGCGGGGGGCCCTACGAGCAGTACTTC.

The gene calls are TRBV29-1 and TRBJ1-2, with 8 bases fitting TRBD1. The V and J ends lost 6 bases and 6 bases, in that order; junction bases with no gene match: 0. CDR3 size: 10 residues. In germline, CDR1 is SQVTM, CDR2 ANQGSEA. DNA of the CDR3: TGCAGCGTGGGACAGGATGGCTACACCTTC. This codes for CSVGQDGYTF. The whole variable domain, filled in from reference TRBV29-1 and TRBJ1-2, reads SAVISQKPSRDICQRGTSLTIQCQVDSQVTMMFWYRQQPGQSLTLIATANQGSEATYESGFVIDKFPISRPNLTFSTLTVSNMSPEDSSIYLCSVGQDGYTFGSGTRLTVV.

The chain combines TRBV27 with TRBJ2-3, with TRBD1 matching over 7 bases. Germline-derived CDR1 and CDR2 are MNHEY and SMNVEV (reference sequence). The CDR3 is 13 residues long. The J segment lost 1 base and the V segment lost 10 bases, leaving 5 bases of the junction unmatched. Here the CDR3 DNA reads TGTGCCACCAGGACAGGAGGCACAGATACGCAGTATTTT. As protein: CATRTGGTDTQYF.

This chain uses TRBV12-3 or TRBV12-4 with TRBJ1-2; D remains unclear. The V end lost 3 bases, the J end lost 5 bases, and 10 bases lay between the germline ends. The CDR3 covers 13 residues. For the CDR3, the DNA is TGTGCCAGCAGTTTGGGCACCATTTATGGCTACACCTTC. This translates into CASSLGTIYGYTF.

J is TRBJ2-1 and V is TRBV4-1; 7 bases are a match to TRBD2. Trimming took 1 base from V and 5 from J; bases not matched to a gene: 2. The CDR3 totals 14 residues. CDR1 and CDR2 from the germline V gene are MGHRA and YSYEKL. CDR3 bases: TGCGCCAGCAGCCAAGGCGGGAGCCACAATGAGCAGTTCTTC. It translates to CASSQGGSHNEQFF.

This clone was seen just once. The junction departs from germline at one end; a sequencing error may be responsible. The chain combines TRBV7-7 with TRBJ2-2, with 7 bases aligning to TRBD1. The CDR3 length is 15 residues. Germline V gene sequence: CDR1 SSHAT, CDR2 FNYEAQ (reference sequence). The CDR3 nucleotides read TGTGCTAGCAGCTTAGTGCCAGGGGGAACCGGGGAGCTGTTTTTT. Its translation: CASSLVPGGTGELFF.

This sequence joins TRBV4-1 and TRBJ1-4; 7 bases agree with TRBD1. The junction had 4 bases not matched to a gene; V was cut back by 6 bases and J by 6 bases. CDR1 and CDR2 from the germline V gene are MGHRA and YSYEKL. The CDR3 is made up of 13 amino acids. The CDR3 loop is CASRGDRYEKLFF. The CDR3 nucleotides read TGCGCCAGCAGGGGGGACAGATATGAAAAACTGTTTTTT.

This chain links TRBV2 with TRBJ2-1, with 9 bases that match TRBD2. The germline V gene has CDR1 SNHLY and CDR2 FYNNEI. CDR3 length: 17 residues. J lost 5 bases, V lost 6 bases, and 14 bases had no gene match. The CDR3 loop reads CASRPMGREGLNNEQFF. The CDR3 DNA reads TGTGCCAGCAGGCCTATGGGGCGGGAGGGCCTTAACAATGAGCAGTTCTTC.

The gene calls are TRBV14 and TRBJ1-1; the match to TRBD1 covers 12 bases. V gave up 4 bases and J gave up 5 bases; unmatched junction bases: 14. Germline CDR1 reads SGHDN; CDR2 reads FVKESK. The CDR3 contains 18 residues. The CDR3 protein is CASSRRRGTGGAGTEAFF. The CDR3, as DNA: TGTGCCAGCAGCCGCCGACGAGGGACAGGGGGCGCCGGAACTGAAGCTTTCTTT.

This clone showed up just a few times. The V and J genes are TRBV19 and TRBJ1-5; D not certain. The CDR3 has 15 amino acids. Trimming shortened V by 8 bases and J by 0 bases, and 14 bases separated the two germline ends. Germline V lookup: CDR1 LNHDA, CDR2 SQIVND (reference sequence). The CDR3 sequence is CASAGTWSSNQPQHF. The CDR3 nucleotides read TGTGCCAGTGCCGGCACATGGAGTAGCAATCAGCCCCAGCATTTT.

Regarding this clone: Within the sample, other DNA sequences also encode this same CDR3. The J gene is TRBJ1-2, the V gene TRBV20-1, with D possibly matching TRBD1 (5 bases). CDR3 length: 9 amino acids. V dropped 6 bases and J dropped 7 bases, with 6 bases sitting between them. CDR1 is DFQATT, CDR2 SNEGSKA, per germline (reference sequence). CDR3 region: CSAGGGYTF. The CDR3 DNA reads TGCAGTGCCGGGGGTGGCTACACCTTC.

V is TRBV19 and J is TRBJ2-7, with 8 bases matching TRBD1. Germline-derived CDR1 and CDR2 are LNHDA and SQIVND (reference sequence). This CDR3 is 16 amino acids long. V shed 4 bases and J 3 bases; nucleotides not matched to a gene: 11. The chain's CDR3 is CASSKRQTGTGYEQYF. CDR3 bases: TGTGCCAGTAGTAAGAGACAAACCGGGACAGGCTACGAGCAGTACTTC.

The V gene is TRBV5-1, the J gene TRBJ1-2; a weak D match, TRBD1 (6 bases). This CDR3 spans 12 amino acids. V lost 4 bases to trimming and J lost 7 bases, with 11 bases between them. The V gene's germline CDR1 is SGHRS and CDR2 YFSETQ. CDR3 sequence (DNA): TGCGCCAGCAGCACCTCAGGGGCTGGCTACACCTTC. Translating gives CASSTSGAGYTF.

This chain connects TRBV5-4 to TRBJ2-7; tentative D call: TRBD2 (5 bases). Trimming shortened V by 4 bases and J by 5 bases, and 13 bases separated the two germline ends. This CDR3 is 13 amino acids long. Germline V gives CDR1 SGHNT, CDR2 YYREEE (reference sequence). The CDR3 sequence: CASSPATSNEQYF. The CDR3 bases are TGTGCCAGCAGCCCGGCTACTAGTAACGAGCAGTACTTC.

The chain recombines TRBV7-2 with TRBJ2-3; 10 positions agree with TRBD2. CDR1 SGHTA and CDR2 FQGNSA come from the germline V gene. The trim removed 5 bases at V and 2 bases at J, leaving 16 bases unmatched. This CDR3 contains 19 residues. CDR3 loop: CASSGSQLPAGGYTDTQYF. CDR3 in DNA: TGTGCCAGCAGCGGAAGCCAACTTCCAGCGGGGGGGTACACAGATACGCAGTATTTT. Drawing the rest from reference TRBV7-2 and TRBJ2-3, the complete variable domain is GAGVSQSPSNKVTEKGKDVELRCDPISGHTALYWYRQSLGQGLEFLIYFQGNSAPDKSGLPSDRFSAERTGGSVSTLTIQRTQQEDSAVYLCASSGSQLPAGGYTDTQYFGPGTRLTVL.

J is TRBJ2-7 and V is TRBV4-1; TRBD2 agrees at 15 bases. Trimming at V came to 0 bases and at J to 4 bases, leaving 4 bases not matched to a gene. The CDR3 length is 17 residues. The germline V gene has CDR1 MGHRA and CDR2 YSYEKL. As DNA, the CDR3 is TGCGCCAGCAGCCAAGATCGGACTAGCGGGAGGGCGTACGAGCAGTACTTC. Its translation is CASSQDRTSGRAYEQYF.

The rearrangement uses TRBV18 and TRBJ2-5; D uncertain. The CDR3 loop spans 12 amino acids. In germline, CDR1 is KGHSH, CDR2 LQKENI. V lost 0 bases and J lost 5, with 4 bases in between. CDR3 residues: CASSPPGETQYF. For the CDR3, the DNA is TGTGCCAGCTCACCACCGGGCGAGACCCAGTACTTC.

The chain couples TRBV28 to TRBJ1-1; no clear D gene. Germline CDR1 reads MDHEN; CDR2 reads SYDVKM. Trimming pared 6 bases from V and 4 bases from J, leaving 6 bases between. CDR3 length equals 11 residues. The CDR3 bases are TGTGCCAGCAGCTCTATCACTGAAGCTTTCTTT. It codes for CASSSITEAFF.

This clone has just a few counts. This rearrangement joins TRBV6-5 to TRBJ1-3, with D unclear. Germline V gene lookup returns CDR1 MNHEY and CDR2 SVGAGI. The ends were cut back, 4 bases at V and 0 bases at J, with 7 bases in the middle. The CDR3 sequence is 14 residues long. CDR3 sequence: CASSFGSSGNTIYF. Written as DNA, the CDR3 is TGTGCCAGCAGTTTTGGGAGCTCTGGAAACACCATATATTTT.

The chain is built from TRBV6-5 and TRBJ1-2; D may be TRBD1 (6 bases). The germline V and J ends were trimmed by 0 bases and 2 bases, with 10 bases remaining between them. This CDR3 region has 15 residues. Germline CDR1 MNHEY, CDR2 SVGAGI. The CDR3: CASSYSQGLNYGYTF. The DNA of the CDR3 is TGTGCCAGCAGTTACTCACAGGGTTTGAACTATGGCTACACCTTC.

V and J are TRBV2 and TRBJ2-7; perhaps TRBD1 as D (6 bases). Germline V CDR1 and CDR2: SNHLY, FYNNEI. V lost 6 bases and J 0 bases, leaving 15 bases between the germline ends. The CDR3 consists of 15 residues. For the CDR3, the DNA is TGTGCCAGCAGCCTTACAGGGCCTCCCTCCTACGAGCAGTACTTC. This encodes CASSLTGPPSYEQYF. The variable domain in full, with the rest retrieved from reference TRBV2 and TRBJ2-7, is EPEVTQTPSHQVTQMGQEVILRCVPISNHLYFYWYRQILGQKVEFLVSFYNNEISEKSEIFDDQFSVERPDGSNFTLKIRSTKLEDSAMYFCASSLTGPPSYEQYFGPGTRLTVT.

The chain is built from TRBV4-3 and TRBJ2-3, with 8 bases matching TRBD1. Germline V lookup: CDR1 LGHNA, CDR2 YSLEER. The trim removed 0 bases at V and 5 bases at J, leaving 7 bases unmatched. The CDR3 spans 16 residues. The CDR3 nucleotides are TGCGCCAGCAGCCAAGAAACAGGGGGGCCGGAAGATACGCAGTATTTT. Amino acids: CASSQETGGPEDTQYF.

The CDR3, as DNA: TGTGCCAGCAACCTGGACCCAGGGTCCCTCTATGGCTACACCTTC. It encodes CASNLDPGSLYGYTF. The genes are TRBV28 and TRBJ1-2; weak D call: TRBD1 (5 bases). The germline V and J ends were trimmed by 7 bases and 4 bases, with 19 bases remaining between them. Germline CDR1 MDHEN, CDR2 SYDVKM. This CDR3 contains 15 residues.

In its sample, this clone was seen a few times. CDR3 nucleotides: TGTGCCAGCAGCCCCGGGGTAGGGAGTTTCGCTTTCTTT. This translates into CASSPGVGSFAFF. This chain uses TRBV7-9 with TRBJ1-1; D gene ambiguous. The germline V gene encodes CDR1 SEHNR and CDR2 FQNEAQ (reference sequence). V lost 5 bases and J 11 bases, leaving 18 bases between the germline ends. The CDR3 is 13 residues long.

The gene calls are TRBV7-9 and TRBJ2-6, with 10 positions matching TRBD1. Looked up from germline, CDR1 is SEHNR and CDR2 is FQNEAQ (reference sequence). CDR3 length: 18 amino acids. Losses at the gene ends were 5 bases for V and 0 bases for J; bases not matched to a gene: 7. CDR3 sequence (DNA): TGTGCCAGCAGCAAACGGACAGGGGGAATCTCTGGGGCCAACGTCCTGACTTTC. Its translation: CASSKRTGGISGANVLTF.

This clone was counted once. V usage is TRBV2 and J usage is TRBJ1-1; 7 bases align to TRBD1. V dropped 6 bases and J dropped 1; count of bases not matched to a gene: 2. The CDR3 has 13 residues. Germline values: CDR1 SNHLY, CDR2 FYNNEI. This CDR3 reads CASRGTANTEAFF. The CDR3 nucleotides read TGTGCCAGCAGGGGGACAGCGAACACTGAAGCTTTCTTT.

The chain has TRBV7-9 and TRBJ1-6, with a tentative D call TRBD1 (5 bases). This CDR3 spans 14 amino acids. The V gene's germline CDR1 is SEHNR and CDR2 FQNEAQ (reference sequence). The germline V and J ends were trimmed by 5 bases and 7 bases, with 12 bases remaining between them. The CDR3 is CASSAGHLNSPLHF. DNA of the CDR3: TGTGCCAGCAGCGCCGGACACTTAAATTCACCCCTCCACTTT.